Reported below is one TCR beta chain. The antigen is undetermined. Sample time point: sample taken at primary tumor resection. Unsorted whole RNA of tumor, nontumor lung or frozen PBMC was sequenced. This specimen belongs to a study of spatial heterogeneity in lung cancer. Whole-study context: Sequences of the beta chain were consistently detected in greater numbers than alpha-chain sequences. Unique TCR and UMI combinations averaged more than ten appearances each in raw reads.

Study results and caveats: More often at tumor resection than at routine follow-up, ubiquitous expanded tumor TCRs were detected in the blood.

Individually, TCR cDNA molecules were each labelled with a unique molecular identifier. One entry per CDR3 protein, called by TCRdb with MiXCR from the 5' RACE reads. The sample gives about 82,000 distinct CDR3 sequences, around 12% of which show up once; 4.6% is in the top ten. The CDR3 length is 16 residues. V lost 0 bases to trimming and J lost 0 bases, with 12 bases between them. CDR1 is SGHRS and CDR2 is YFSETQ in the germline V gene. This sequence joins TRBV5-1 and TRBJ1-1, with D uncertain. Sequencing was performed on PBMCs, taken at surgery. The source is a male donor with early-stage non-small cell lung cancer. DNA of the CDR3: TGCGCCAGCAGCTTGGGTCAGGTACTTCTGAACACTGAAGCTTTCTTT. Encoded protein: CASSLGQVLLNTEAFF.